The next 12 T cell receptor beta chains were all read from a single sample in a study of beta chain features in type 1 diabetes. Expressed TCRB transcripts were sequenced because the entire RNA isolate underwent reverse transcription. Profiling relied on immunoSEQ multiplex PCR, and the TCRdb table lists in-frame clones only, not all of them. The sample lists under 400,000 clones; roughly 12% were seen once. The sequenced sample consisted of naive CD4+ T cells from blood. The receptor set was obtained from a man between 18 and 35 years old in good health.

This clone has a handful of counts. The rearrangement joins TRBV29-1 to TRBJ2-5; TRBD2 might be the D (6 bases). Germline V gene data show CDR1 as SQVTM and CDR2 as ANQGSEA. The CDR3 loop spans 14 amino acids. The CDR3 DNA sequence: TGCAGTCAATCGGGGGAGTCAGGCCAAGAGACCCAGTACTTC. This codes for CSQSGESGQETQYF.

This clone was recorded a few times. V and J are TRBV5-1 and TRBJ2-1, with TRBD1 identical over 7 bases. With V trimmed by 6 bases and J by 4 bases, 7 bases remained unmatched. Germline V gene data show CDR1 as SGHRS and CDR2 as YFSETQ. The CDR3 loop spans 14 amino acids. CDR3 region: CASTPRDRYNEQFF. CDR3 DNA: TGCGCCAGCACCCCTCGGGACAGATACAATGAGCAGTTCTTC.

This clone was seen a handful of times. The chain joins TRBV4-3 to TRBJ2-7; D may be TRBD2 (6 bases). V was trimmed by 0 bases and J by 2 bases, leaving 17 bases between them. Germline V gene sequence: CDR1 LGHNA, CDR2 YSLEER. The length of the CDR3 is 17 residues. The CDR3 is CASSQEFSGSPTYEQYF. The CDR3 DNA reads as TGCGCCAGCAGCCAAGAGTTCTCCGGGAGCCCAACCTACGAGCAGTACTTC.

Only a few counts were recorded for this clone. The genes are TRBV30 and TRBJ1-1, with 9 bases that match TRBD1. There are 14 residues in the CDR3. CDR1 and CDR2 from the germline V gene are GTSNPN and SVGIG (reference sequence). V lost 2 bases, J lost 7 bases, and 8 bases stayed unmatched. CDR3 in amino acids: CAWSPLGQGGEAFF. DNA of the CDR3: TGTGCCTGGAGTCCCCTGGGACAGGGTGGTGAAGCTTTCTTT.

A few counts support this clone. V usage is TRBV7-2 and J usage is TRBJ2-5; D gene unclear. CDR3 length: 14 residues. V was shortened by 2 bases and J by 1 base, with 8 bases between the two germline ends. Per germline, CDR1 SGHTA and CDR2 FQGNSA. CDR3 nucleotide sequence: TGTGCCAGCAGCTTACAGGCCCTCCAAGAGACCCAGTACTTC. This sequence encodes CASSLQALQETQYF.

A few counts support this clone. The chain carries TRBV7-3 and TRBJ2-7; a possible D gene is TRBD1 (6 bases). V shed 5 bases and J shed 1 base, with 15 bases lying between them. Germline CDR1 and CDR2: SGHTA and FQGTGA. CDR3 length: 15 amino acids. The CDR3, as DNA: TGTGCCAGCAGCGCATCCGGGACACCTTCCTACGAGCAGTACTTC. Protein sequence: CASSASGTPSYEQYF.

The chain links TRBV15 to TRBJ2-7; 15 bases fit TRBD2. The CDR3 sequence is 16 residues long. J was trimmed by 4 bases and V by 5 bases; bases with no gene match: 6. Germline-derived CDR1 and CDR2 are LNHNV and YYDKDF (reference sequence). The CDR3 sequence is CATSPRTSGRAYEQYF. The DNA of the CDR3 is TGTGCCACCAGCCCTCGGACTAGCGGGAGGGCTTACGAGCAGTACTTC.

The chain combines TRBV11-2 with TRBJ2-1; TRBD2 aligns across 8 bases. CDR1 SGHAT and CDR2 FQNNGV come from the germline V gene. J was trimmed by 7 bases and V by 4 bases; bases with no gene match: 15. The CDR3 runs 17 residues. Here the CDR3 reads CASSSISGGPPGNEQFF. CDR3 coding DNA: TGTGCCAGCAGCTCCATCTCGGGGGGGCCTCCCGGAAATGAGCAGTTCTTC.

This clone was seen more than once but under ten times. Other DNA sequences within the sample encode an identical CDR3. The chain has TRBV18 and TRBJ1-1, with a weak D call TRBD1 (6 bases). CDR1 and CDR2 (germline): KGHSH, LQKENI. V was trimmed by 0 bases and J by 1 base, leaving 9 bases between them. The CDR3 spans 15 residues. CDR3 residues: CASSPPGTPNTEAFF. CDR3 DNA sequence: TGTGCCAGCTCACCACCCGGGACACCGAACACTGAAGCTTTCTTT.

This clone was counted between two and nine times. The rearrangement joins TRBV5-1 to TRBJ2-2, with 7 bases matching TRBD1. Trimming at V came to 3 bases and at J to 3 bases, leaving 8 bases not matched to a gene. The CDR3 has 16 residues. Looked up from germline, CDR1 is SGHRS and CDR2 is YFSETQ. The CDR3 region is CASSSSGTADTGELFF. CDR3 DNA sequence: TGCGCCAGCAGCTCTTCCGGGACAGCGGACACCGGGGAGCTGTTTTTT. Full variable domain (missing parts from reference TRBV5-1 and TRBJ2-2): KAGVTQTPRYLIKTRGQQVTLSCSPISGHRSVSWYQQTPGQGLQFLFEYFSETQRNKGNFPGRFSGRQFSNSRSEMNVSTLELGDSALYLCASSSSGTADTGELFFGEGSRLTVL.

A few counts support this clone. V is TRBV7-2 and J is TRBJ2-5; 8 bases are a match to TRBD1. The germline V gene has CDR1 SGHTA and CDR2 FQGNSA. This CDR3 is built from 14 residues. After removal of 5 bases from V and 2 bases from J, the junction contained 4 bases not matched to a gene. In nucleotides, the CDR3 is TGTGCCAGCAGCCCAGACAGGGGTCAAGAGACCCAGTACTTC. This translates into CASSPDRGQETQYF.

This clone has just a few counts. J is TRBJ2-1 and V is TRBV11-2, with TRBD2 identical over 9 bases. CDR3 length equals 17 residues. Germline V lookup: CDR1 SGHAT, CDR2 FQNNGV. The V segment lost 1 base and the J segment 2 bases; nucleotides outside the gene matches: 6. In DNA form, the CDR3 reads TGTGCCAGCAGCTTAGTATCTAGCGGGATCACCTACAATGAGCAGTTCTTC. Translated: CASSLVSSGITYNEQFF.